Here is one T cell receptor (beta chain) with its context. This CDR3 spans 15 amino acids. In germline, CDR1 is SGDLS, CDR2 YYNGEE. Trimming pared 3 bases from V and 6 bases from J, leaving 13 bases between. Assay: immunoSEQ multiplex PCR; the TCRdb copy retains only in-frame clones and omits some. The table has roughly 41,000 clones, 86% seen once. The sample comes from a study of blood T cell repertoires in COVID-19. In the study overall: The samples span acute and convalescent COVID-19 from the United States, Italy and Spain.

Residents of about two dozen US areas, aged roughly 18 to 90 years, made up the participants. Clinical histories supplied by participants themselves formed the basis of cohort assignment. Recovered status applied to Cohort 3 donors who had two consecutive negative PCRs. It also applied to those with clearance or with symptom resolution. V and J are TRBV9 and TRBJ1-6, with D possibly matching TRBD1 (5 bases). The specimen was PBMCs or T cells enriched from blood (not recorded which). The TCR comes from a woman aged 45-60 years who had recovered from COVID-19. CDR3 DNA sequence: TGTGCCAGCAGCGCCGTCCCCGGGGGTAATTCACCCCTCCACTTT. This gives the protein CASSAVPGGNSPLHF.